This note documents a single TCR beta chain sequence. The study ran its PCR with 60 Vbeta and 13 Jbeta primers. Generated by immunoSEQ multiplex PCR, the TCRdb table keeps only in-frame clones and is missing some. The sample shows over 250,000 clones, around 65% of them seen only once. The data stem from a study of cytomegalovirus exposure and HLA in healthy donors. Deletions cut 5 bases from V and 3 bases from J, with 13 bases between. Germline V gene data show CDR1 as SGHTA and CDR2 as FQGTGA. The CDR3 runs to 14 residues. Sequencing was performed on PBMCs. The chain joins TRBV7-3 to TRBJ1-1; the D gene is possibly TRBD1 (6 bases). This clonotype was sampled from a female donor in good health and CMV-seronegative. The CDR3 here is CASSPRRGDTEAFF. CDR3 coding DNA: TGTGCCAGCAGCCCTCGCAGGGGCGACACTGAAGCTTTCTTT.